These 28 T cell receptor beta chains came from one sample sequenced in a study of early T cells in non-severe SARS-CoV-2 infection. Via MiXCR, TCRdb re-called the 5' RACE reads, giving one row per CDR3 protein. The table has 75,000 to 100,000 distinct CDR3 sequences, 14% to 15% seen once. The sample comprised whole blood. These receptors came from an adult who was a healthcare worker with PCR-confirmed SARS-CoV-2 infection or an uninfected control (not recorded which).

This clonotype was counted a few times. This chain's CDR3 is CASSLAGGDYNEQFF. As DNA, the CDR3 is TGCGCCAGCAGCTTGGCCGGCGGGGACTACAATGAGCAGTTCTTC. V and J are TRBV5-1 and TRBJ2-1, with a possible D match to TRBD2 (6 bases). Germline lookup yields CDR1 SGHRS and CDR2 YFSETQ. The CDR3 consists of 15 residues. Between the trimmed V and J ends, which lost 0 bases and 3 bases, there was a span of 10 bases.

Only one count was recorded for this clonotype. The chain combines TRBV2 with TRBJ1-2; D perhaps matches TRBD1 (5 bases). The CDR3 length is 15 residues. The V end lost 6 bases, the J end lost 1 base, and 15 bases lay between the germline ends. Looked up from germline, CDR1 is SNHLY and CDR2 is FYNNEI. Written as DNA, the CDR3 is TGTGCCAGCAGGGGGTCGGGACGCGATAACTATGGCTACACCTTC. Its translation is CASRGSGRDNYGYTF.

This clonotype turned up a few times. The chain combines TRBV27 with TRBJ2-3; TRBD2 might be the D (6 bases). V was pared by 5 bases and J by 6 bases, with 18 bases between. The CDR3 extends over 15 amino acids. Germline CDR1 is MNHEY and CDR2 is SMNVEV (reference sequence). The CDR3 reads CASSPPGLLRDTQYF. DNA for the CDR3: TGTGCCAGCAGTCCCCCGGGACTTCTTCGGGATACGCAGTATTTT.

V is TRBV6-6 and J is TRBJ1-1; 7 bases align to TRBD1. The CDR3 has 14 amino acids. Losses at the gene ends were 2 bases for V and 4 bases for J; bases not matched to a gene: 4. Per germline, CDR1 MNHNY and CDR2 SVGAGI (reference sequence). The CDR3, as DNA: TGTGCCAGCAGTTACAGGGGGCGAAGCACTGAAGCTTTCTTT. Its protein is CASSYRGRSTEAFF.

This clonotype was seen a handful of times. The chain joins TRBV18 to TRBJ1-2; tentative D call: TRBD1 (6 bases). The germline V gene has CDR1 KGHSH and CDR2 LQKENI. This CDR3 comprises 16 residues. Trimming removed 3 bases from V and 0 bases from J, with 14 bases in between. The CDR3 protein is CASSPPGTRANYGYTF. CDR3 DNA sequence: TGTGCCAGCTCACCGCCCGGGACAAGAGCTAACTATGGCTACACCTTC.

This clonotype has a count of ten or more. The chain is built from TRBV6-5 and TRBJ1-2; 7 bases are a match to TRBD1. The CDR3 sequence is 14 residues long. Trimming cost V 7 bases and J 4 bases; bases outside gene matches: 9. CDR1 MNHEY and CDR2 SVGAGI come from the germline V gene. DNA for the CDR3: TGTGCCAGCACCAATCAGGGGGGGGCCTATGGCTACACCTTC. Translation gives CASTNQGGAYGYTF.

This clonotype has a handful of counts. This chain joins TRBV11-2 and TRBJ2-7; a possible D gene is TRBD1 (5 bases). The germline gives CDR1 SGHAT, CDR2 FQNNGV. Trimming pared 1 base from V and 1 base from J, leaving 11 bases between. CDR3 length: 15 residues. The DNA for the CDR3 is TGTGCCAGCAGCTTAGGCTTGGACACATCCTACGAGCAGTACGTC. Translation gives CASSLGLDTSYEQYV.

The sample holds a few counts of this clonotype. The V call is TRBV6-6, the J call TRBJ2-7, with a tentative D call TRBD2 (7 bases). This CDR3 has 15 residues. Germline values: CDR1 MNHNY, CDR2 SVGAGI (reference sequence). The ends were cut back, 4 bases at V and 1 base at J, with 14 bases in the middle. The CDR3 reads CASSSSGGLSYEQYV. Here the CDR3 DNA reads TGTGCCAGCAGTTCCTCGGGGGGCCTTTCCTACGAGCAGTACGTC.

The chain employs TRBV24-1 and TRBJ2-1; TRBD1 agrees at 7 bases. This CDR3 has 15 residues. Germline-derived CDR1 and CDR2 are KGHDR and SFDVKD. V trimming: 5 bases; J trimming: 8 bases; junction bases outside the gene matches: 11. The CDR3 nucleotides are TGTGCCACCAGTGGTACGGGACAGAGGTTGGATGAGCAGTTCTTC. Protein product: CATSGTGQRLDEQFF.

The CDR3 loop is CASSQVGVLSGNTIYF. DNA for the CDR3: TGTGCCAGCAGCCAAGTCGGGGTCCTCTCTGGAAACACCATATATTTT. The chain has TRBV3-1 and TRBJ1-3, with D unclear. Trimming pared 1 base from V and 0 bases from J, leaving 10 bases between. In germline, CDR1 is LGHDT, CDR2 YNNKEL (reference sequence). This CDR3 is built from 16 residues. Full variable domain (rest looked up from reference TRBV3-1 and TRBJ1-3): DTAVSQTPKYLVTQMGNDKSIKCEQNLGHDTMYWYKQDSKKFLKIMFSYNNKELIINETVPNRFSPKSPDKAHLNLHINSLELGDSAVYFCASSQVGVLSGNTIYFGEGSWLTVV.

The V gene is TRBV10-3, the J gene TRBJ1-5; weak D call: TRBD1 (5 bases). V was shortened by 4 bases and J by 7 bases, with 8 bases between the two germline ends. The CDR3 spans 12 residues. CDR1 and CDR2 from the germline V gene are ENHRY and SYGVKD. Here the CDR3 reads CAISARDQPQHF. The CDR3 nucleotides read TGTGCCATCAGTGCGAGGGACCAGCCCCAGCATTTT.

The genes are TRBV10-2 and TRBJ2-2, with D maybe TRBD1 (7 bases). Germline lookup yields CDR1 WSHSY and CDR2 SAAADI. Trimming stripped 10 bases from V and 4 bases from J, with 13 bases between. CDR3 length: 13 amino acids. The CDR3 DNA is TGCGCCACCAACCAGGGGGGCACCGGGGAGCTGTTTTTT. Translation gives CATNQGGTGELFF.

The CDR3 DNA reads as TGTGCCTGGAGTCACGAGGGGGTCACCTACAATGAGCAGTTCTTC. It encodes CAWSHEGVTYNEQFF. The rearrangement uses TRBV30 and TRBJ2-1, with a tentative D call TRBD1 (6 bases). The CDR3 sequence is 15 residues long. Germline assignment: CDR1 GTSNPN and CDR2 SVGIG (reference sequence). Between the trimmed V and J ends, which lost 2 bases and 2 bases, there was a span of 13 bases.

The chain links TRBV23-1 to TRBJ2-7; a possible D gene is TRBD2 (5 bases). TRBV23-1 is an ORF for which the function is uncertain. The CDR3 spans 17 residues. Trimming removed 0 bases from V and 4 bases from J, with 19 bases in between. Written as DNA, the CDR3 is TGCGCCAGCAGTCAATCGTCCAGTCCCGAGCGGTGGTACGAGCAGTACGTC. Translation gives CASSQSSSPERWYEQYV.

The J gene is TRBJ2-3, the V gene TRBV6-1; D is unresolved. V dropped 8 bases and J dropped 2 bases, with 2 bases sitting between them. Germline V CDR1 and CDR2: MNHNS, SASEGT. CDR3 length: 10 amino acids. The CDR3 sequence is CASYTDTQYF. CDR3 bases: TGTGCCAGCTACACAGATACGCAGTATTTT.

This clonotype was seen only a few times. The chain combines TRBV9 with TRBJ1-5; D remains ambiguous. The germline V gene has CDR1 SGDLS and CDR2 YYNGEE. The CDR3 is 14 amino acids. The V end was cut by 4 bases, the J end by 4 bases, with 12 bases between. Here the CDR3 DNA reads TGTGCCAGCAGCCCGGACCTCTTTAATCAGCCCCAGCATTTT. Translated: CASSPDLFNQPQHF. The full variable domain, with the rest looked up from reference TRBV9 and TRBJ1-5, is DSGVTQTPKHLITATGQRVTLRCSPRSGDLSVYWYQQSLDQGLQFLIQYYNGEERAKGNILERFSAQQFPDLHSELNLSSLELGDSALYFCASSPDLFNQPQHFGDGTRLSIL.

This clonotype has just a few counts. The rearrangement joins TRBV3-1 to TRBJ1-6, with a possible D match to TRBD1 (6 bases). In germline, CDR1 is LGHDT, CDR2 YNNKEL (reference sequence). Trimming removed 1 base from V and 16 bases from J, with 8 bases in between. CDR3 length equals 11 residues. This chain's CDR3 is CASSQGGPLHF. The CDR3 DNA reads TGTGCCAGCAGCCAAGGGGGGCCGCTCCACTTT.

There are many counts of this clonotype. This chain joins TRBV2 and TRBJ1-5, with 7 bases matching TRBD1. The length of the CDR3 is 18 residues. In germline, CDR1 is SNHLY, CDR2 FYNNEI. Trimming at V came to 6 bases and at J to 1 base, leaving 15 bases not matched to a gene. The CDR3 DNA reads TGTGCCAGCAGCGCCTGGGACAGCTTGATGTTAAGCAATCAGCCCCAGCATTTT. This codes for CASSAWDSLMLSNQPQHF.

This clonotype appeared many times. The chain joins TRBV12-3 or TRBV12-4 to TRBJ2-1, with D perhaps assigned TRBD1 or TRBD2 (5 bases each). V lost 4 bases, J lost 6 bases, and 10 bases lay in between. This CDR3 contains 13 residues. The chain's CDR3 is CASSWDGFNEQFF. The DNA for the CDR3 is TGTGCCAGCAGTTGGGACGGCTTCAATGAGCAGTTCTTC.

The chain links TRBV20-1 to TRBJ1-5; 9 bases match TRBD1. With 2 bases clipped from V and 6 bases from J, the junction kept 8 bases outside the gene matches. CDR1 is DFQATT, CDR2 SNEGSKA, per germline (reference sequence). CDR3 length equals 15 residues. The CDR3 DNA sequence: TGCAGTGCTAGACCCGGGGACAGGGACGGTCAGCCCCAGCATTTT. Translation gives CSARPGDRDGQPQHF.

This chain joins TRBV5-6 and TRBJ1-2; D ambiguous. CDR1 is SGHDT, CDR2 YYEEEE, per germline. V lost 7 bases and J 4 bases, leaving 8 bases between the germline ends. The CDR3 has 11 amino acids. The CDR3 sequence: CASGPTYGYTF. The CDR3 DNA follows: TGTGCCAGCGGACCGACCTATGGCTACACCTTC.

This clonotype has just a few counts. The chain has TRBV29-1 and TRBJ2-5; D may correspond to TRBD1 or TRBD2 (6 bases each). Germline V lookup: CDR1 SQVTM, CDR2 ANQGSEA. This CDR3 spans 15 amino acids. Trimming pared 6 bases from V and 0 bases from J, leaving 17 bases between. CDR3 sequence (DNA): TGCAGCGTGAGCGCGGGACACTTGTACCAAGAGACCCAGTACTTC. Residues: CSVSAGHLYQETQYF.

This sequence joins TRBV10-1 and TRBJ2-1; D is unresolved. CDR1 and CDR2 (germline): WNHNN, SYGVQD (reference sequence). V was trimmed by 6 bases and J by 5 bases, leaving 8 bases between them. CDR3 length equals 12 residues. Here the CDR3 DNA reads TGCGCCAGCAGCGGGTCCAACAATGAGCAGTTCTTC. Residues: CASSGSNNEQFF.

The sample holds a few counts of this clonotype. The rearrangement links TRBV18 to TRBJ2-2; D unresolved. The germline V gene encodes CDR1 KGHSH and CDR2 LQKENI. CDR3 length: 13 residues. The germline V and J ends were trimmed by 3 bases and 4 bases, with 6 bases remaining between them. CDR3 sequence reads: CASSPPSTGELFF. DNA of the CDR3: TGTGCCAGCTCACCCCCGAGCACCGGGGAGCTGTTTTTT. Complete variable domain (other parts from reference TRBV18 and TRBJ2-2): NAGVMQNPRHLVRRRGQEARLRCSPMKGHSHVYWYRQLPEEGLKFMVYLQKENIIDESGMPKERFSAEFPKEGPSILRIQQVVRGDSAAYFCASSPPSTGELFFGEGSRLTVL.

This chain connects TRBV7-2 to TRBJ2-2; possibly TRBD1 for D (7 bases). Looked up from germline, CDR1 is SGHTA and CDR2 is FQGNSA. V shed 7 bases and J shed 4 bases, with 19 bases lying between them. This CDR3 contains 16 residues. CDR3: CASIPSGQGGTGELFF. The CDR3 coding sequence is TGTGCCAGCATCCCGAGCGGTCAGGGGGGCACCGGGGAGCTGTTTTTT.

The chain has TRBV2 and TRBJ1-1, with TRBD1 matching over 8 bases. The CDR3 totals 13 residues. Germline V gives CDR1 SNHLY, CDR2 FYNNEI. V shed 6 bases and J 5 bases; nucleotides not matched to a gene: 5. The CDR3 DNA sequence: TGTGCCAGCAGGGGGACAGGCCCGACTGAAGCTTTCTTT. Protein product: CASRGTGPTEAFF.

This clonotype was seen ten or more times. The chain recombines TRBV14 with TRBJ1-2; D unclear. Per germline, CDR1 SGHDN and CDR2 FVKESK. This CDR3 contains 13 residues. V was clipped by 2 bases and J by 2 bases, with 6 bases between them. Written as DNA, the CDR3 is TGTGCCAGCAGCCAAAACGGAAACTATGGCTACACCTTC. It encodes CASSQNGNYGYTF.

This clonotype was detected many times. This chain connects TRBV21-1 to TRBJ2-3; the table names TRBD1, a call not compared with the DNA. TRBV21-1 is a documented pseudogene. The CDR3 contains 14 residues. The CDR3: CANNGTANTDTQYF. DNA for the CDR3: TGTGCCAATAACGGGACCGCTAACACAGATACGCAGTATTTT.